These T cell receptor beta chains were read from a single sample in a study of CD8 T cells in ankylosing spondylitis. TCRdb reprocessed the 5' RACE reads via MiXCR and lists one record per CDR3 protein. This sample has some 30,000 distinct CDR3 sequences, with 13% to 15% found just once. Material for sequencing was blood. The receptors stem from a male donor with ankylosing spondylitis or in good health (not recorded which). Each CDR3 is given with its conserved first and last residue. Each record gives: V gene, J gene, clone size, D gene, CDR3 protein, CDR3 DNA. A D gene is named only where the DNA matches it firmly. Only some rows state a clone size, as once, few, many or a class for expanded clones.

TRBV7-9	TRBJ2-3	.	TRBD1	CASSLGTGSNTQYF	TGTGCCAGCAGCTTGGGGACAGGGTCAAATACGCAGTATTTT
TRBV29-1	TRBJ2-1	.	.	CSVVWGAMVNEQFF	TGCAGCGTTGTATGGGGGGCGATGGTGAATGAGCAGTTCTTC
TRBV4-3	TRBJ2-2	.	TRBD1	CASSQDHRGGELFF	TGCGCCAGCAGCCAAGATCACAGGGGCGGGGAGCTGTTTTTT
TRBV2	TRBJ2-2	few	TRBD1	CASTTGQGAYITGELFF	TGTGCCAGCACCACCGGACAGGGGGCATATATCACCGGGGAGCTGTTTTTT
TRBV7-2	TRBJ1-5	.	TRBD1	CASSLTGTGGYQPQHF	TGTGCCAGCAGCTTAACGGGGACAGGTGGATATCAGCCCCAGCATTTT
TRBV12-3/TRBV12-4	TRBJ2-2	.	TRBD1	CASRAGTAYTGELFF	TGTGCCAGCAGAGCCGGGACAGCTTACACCGGGGAGCTGTTTTTT
TRBV12-3/TRBV12-4	TRBJ2-3	many	.	CASSSPSSTDTQYF	TGTGCCAGCAGTTCCCCTAGCAGCACAGATACGCAGTATTTT
TRBV12-3/TRBV12-4	TRBJ2-5	few	TRBD1	CASSPDRGETQYF	TGTGCCAGCAGTCCGGACAGGGGAGAGACCCAGTACTTC
TRBV7-2	TRBJ2-2	few	TRBD1	CASRDRGSGELFF	TGTGCCAGCAGGGACAGGGGGTCCGGGGAGCTGTTTTTT
TRBV4-2	TRBJ2-3	.	TRBD2	CASSHPAGNTQYF	TGTGCCAGCAGCCATCCAGCGGGGAATACGCAGTATTTT
TRBV28	TRBJ2-7	few	.	CASSLRGWTYEQYF	TGTGCCAGCAGTTTACGTGGTTGGACCTACGAGCAGTACTTC
TRBV20-1	TRBJ2-3	.	TRBD2	CSASTSGRPDTQYF	TGCAGTGCGTCGACTAGCGGGAGGCCAGATACGCAGTATTTT
TRBV10-3	TRBJ2-2	.	.	CATQGGDRNTGELFF	TGTGCCACTCAGGGAGGAGACAGGAACACCGGGGAGCTGTTTTTT
TRBV10-3	TRBJ2-7	.	TRBD1	CAARGGTGDYEQYF	TGTGCCGCCAGAGGGGGGACAGGGGACTACGAGCAGTACTTC
TRBV12-3/TRBV12-4	TRBJ2-7	.	.	CASSFSSTSYEQYF	TGTGCCAGCAGTTTTAGCAGCACTTCCTACGAGCAGTACTTC
TRBV29-1	TRBJ2-5	few	.	CSVFPGEVETQYF	TGCAGCGTTTTCCCGGGCGAAGTGGAGACCCAGTACTTC
TRBV27	TRBJ2-7	.	.	CASRRKGEQYF	TGTGCCAGCAGAAGAAAGGGTGAGCAGTACTTC
TRBV30	TRBJ2-3	.	TRBD2	CAWIIAGGADTQYF	TGTGCCTGGATAATAGCGGGAGGGGCAGATACGCAGTATTTT
TRBV6-5	TRBJ2-1	.	TRBD2	CASSRTSVSPSYEQFF	TGTGCCAGCAGTCGGACTAGCGTCAGTCCCTCTTATGAGCAGTTCTTC
TRBV12-3/TRBV12-4	TRBJ1-1	.	.	CASSQTGRTEAFF	TGTGCCAGCAGTCAAACAGGGCGGACTGAAGCTTTCTTT
TRBV5-1	TRBJ2-3	many	.	CASSLREGWDTQYF	TGCGCCAGCAGCTTGCGAGAAGGGTGGGATACGCAGTATTTT
TRBV6-2/TRBV6-3	TRBJ2-2	few	.	CASSSPPRLSNTGELFF	TGTGCCAGCAGTTCTCCCCCTCGCCTTTCGAACACCGGGGAGCTGTTTTTT
TRBV20-1	TRBJ2-3	.	.	CSAAIRTLGIFGDTQYF	TGCAGTGCCGCTATCAGAACTTTGGGGATTTTTGGGGATACGCAGTATTTT
TRBV27	TRBJ2-7	.	TRBD2	CASSLASGIYEQYF	TGTGCCAGCAGTTTAGCTAGCGGGATCTACGAGCAGTACTTC
TRBV4-3	TRBJ2-2	.	.	CASSQDPRGDTGELFF	TGCGCCAGCAGCCAAGATCCGAGGGGCGACACCGGGGAGCTGTTTTTT
TRBV5-1	TRBJ2-5	.	.	CASSHTGETQYF	TGCGCCAGCAGCCACACCGGGGAGACCCAGTACTTC
TRBV28	TRBJ1-5	few	.	CASSPSGRDSNQPQHF	TGTGCCAGCAGCCCTTCAGGAAGGGATAGCAATCAGCCCCAGCATTTT
TRBV29-1	TRBJ2-7	few	TRBD2	CSASSGTLTYEQYF	TGCAGCGCTTCTAGCGGGACCTTAACCTACGAGCAGTACTTC
TRBV6-5	TRBJ2-1	.	.	CASSYSNGRNEQFF	TGTGCCAGCAGTTACTCGAACGGGCGCAATGAGCAGTTCTTC
TRBV5-6	TRBJ2-7	.	TRBD2	CASSEGGAVYEQYF	TGTGCCAGCAGTGAGGGAGGGGCAGTCTACGAGCAGTACTTC
TRBV20-1	TRBJ2-2	.	TRBD1	CSGQGAGELFF	TGCAGTGGACAGGGGGCCGGGGAGCTGTTTTTT
TRBV29-1	TRBJ2-5	few	.	CSSRWSQETQYF	TGCAGCTCCCGTTGGTCCCAAGAGACCCAGTACTTC
TRBV29-1	TRBJ2-2	.	TRBD1	CSVGTAATTGELFF	TGCAGCGTGGGGACAGCGGCGACCACCGGGGAGCTGTTTTTT
TRBV6-6	TRBJ2-4	few	.	CASSYSGDVPKNIQYF	TGTGCCAGCAGTTACTCTGGCGATGTTCCCAAAAACATTCAGTACTTC
TRBV29-1	TRBJ2-5	.	TRBD1	CSASGQGKTQYF	TGCAGCGCTTCGGGACAGGGAAAGACCCAGTACTTC
TRBV6-6	TRBJ2-7	.	.	CASSYSPDSPYEQYF	TGTGCCAGCAGTTACTCGCCGGACAGCCCCTACGAGCAGTACTTC
TRBV6-2/TRBV6-3	TRBJ2-4	few	.	CASLAPQANIQYF	TGTGCCAGCCTCGCTCCGCAGGCTAACATTCAGTACTTC
TRBV11-2	TRBJ2-3	.	.	CASSQGDTQYF	TGTGCCAGCAGCCAGGGAGATACGCAGTATTTT
TRBV20-1	TRBJ2-2	few	TRBD2	CSARGTGLAGDITGELFF	TGCAGTGCTAGAGGAACAGGACTAGCGGGAGATATCACCGGGGAGCTGTTTTTT
TRBV10-2	TRBJ2-5	.	.	CASRVAGAETQYF	TGCGCCAGTCGGGTTGCGGGGGCAGAGACCCAGTACTTC
TRBV29-1	TRBJ2-1	.	.	CSVGDSLGSYNEQFF	TGCAGCGTTGGGGACTCCCTCGGCTCCTACAATGAGCAGTTCTTC
TRBV29-1	TRBJ2-1	few	TRBD1	CSVGQVNNEQFF	TGCAGCGTGGGACAGGTCAACAATGAGCAGTTCTTC
TRBV4-3	TRBJ1-2	few	TRBD1	CASSPRQGVGGYTF	TGCGCCAGCAGCCCACGACAGGGTGTTGGCGGCTACACCTTC
TRBV20-1	TRBJ2-2	few	TRBD1	CSARATGPGELFF	TGCAGTGCCCGAGCGACAGGGCCCGGGGAGCTGTTTTTT
TRBV19	TRBJ2-3	few	TRBD2	CASSPPRAGGPSTDTQYF	TGTGCCAGTAGTCCCCCTCGCGCGGGGGGCCCTAGCACAGATACGCAGTATTTT
TRBV12-3/TRBV12-4	TRBJ2-7	few	TRBD1	CASSQMGQIHEQYF	TGTGCCAGCAGTCAAATGGGACAGATCCACGAGCAGTACTTC
TRBV29-1	TRBJ1-1	.	.	CSVDKTGDTEAFF	TGCAGCGTTGATAAGACGGGAGACACTGAAGCTTTCTTT
TRBV19	TRBJ2-2	few	TRBD1	CASSQQGDTGELFF	TGTGCCAGTAGCCAACAGGGGGACACCGGGGAGCTGTTTTTT
TRBV7-2	TRBJ2-1	.	TRBD1	CASSLGDRGTEQFF	TGTGCCAGCAGCTTAGGCGACAGGGGAACTGAGCAGTTCTTC
TRBV12-3/TRBV12-4	TRBJ2-2	.	TRBD1	CASSRQGGTGELFF	TGTGCCAGCAGTCGACAGGGGGGAACCGGGGAGCTGTTTTTT
TRBV10-3	TRBJ2-7	few	TRBD1	CAISERDRDYEQYF	TGTGCCATCAGTGAGAGGGACAGAGACTACGAGCAGTACTTC
TRBV20-1	TRBJ2-1	few	.	CSASGPQAASSYNEQFF	TGCAGTGCTTCAGGACCTCAGGCCGCTAGCTCCTACAATGAGCAGTTCTTC
TRBV4-3	TRBJ2-3	.	TRBD2	CASSRNLGGISTDTQYF	TGCGCCAGCAGCCGGAACCTGGGAGGGATAAGCACAGATACGCAGTATTTT
TRBV4-3	TRBJ2-2	.	.	CASSQDGFGGTGELFF	TGCGCCAGCAGCCAAGATGGCTTTGGGGGAACCGGGGAGCTGTTTTTT
TRBV29-1	TRBJ2-7	.	TRBD1	CSVGTGYEQYF	TGCAGCGTAGGGACAGGTTACGAGCAGTACTTC
TRBV2	TRBJ2-2	.	.	CASTRTRVDTGELFF	TGTGCCAGCACCCGAACGAGGGTAGACACCGGGGAGCTGTTTTTT
TRBV5-5	TRBJ2-1	few	.	CASSLTVDEQFF	TGTGCCAGCAGCTTGACGGTAGATGAGCAGTTCTTC
TRBV6-6	TRBJ2-2	few	TRBD1	CASSPRGTGELFF	TGTGCCAGCAGTCCCAGGGGGACCGGGGAGCTGTTTTTT
TRBV11-2	TRBJ2-3	.	TRBD2	CASWGIAGDPDTQYF	TGTGCCAGCTGGGGGATAGCGGGAGACCCAGATACGCAGTATTTT
TRBV4-3	TRBJ2-3	.	.	CASSQDANTDTQYF	TGCGCCAGCAGCCAAGATGCTAACACAGATACGCAGTATTTT